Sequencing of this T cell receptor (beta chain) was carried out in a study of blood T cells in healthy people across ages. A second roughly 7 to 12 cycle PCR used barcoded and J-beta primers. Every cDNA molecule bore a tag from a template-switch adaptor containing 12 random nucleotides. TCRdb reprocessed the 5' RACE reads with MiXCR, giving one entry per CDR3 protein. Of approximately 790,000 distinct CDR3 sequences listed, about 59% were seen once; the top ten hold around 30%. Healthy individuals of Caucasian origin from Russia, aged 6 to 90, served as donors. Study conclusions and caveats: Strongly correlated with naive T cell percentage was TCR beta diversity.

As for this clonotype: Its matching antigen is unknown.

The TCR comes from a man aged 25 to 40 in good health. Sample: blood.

CDR3 sequence (DNA): TGTGCCAGCAGTTCGACCCAGACGGGGTCCTACGAGCAGTACTTC. Translating it yields CASSSTQTGSYEQYF. This rearrangement joins TRBV6-5 to TRBJ2-7; TRBD2 is a possible D gene (5 bases). Germline CDR1 is MNHEY and CDR2 is SVGAGI. Trimming removed 4 bases at V and 1 base at J, with 14 bases between. The CDR3 sequence is 15 residues long.